This TCR beta chain is drawn from a study of blood T cell repertoires in COVID-19. Study details: Two consecutive negative NP/OP PCR tests, clearance, or resolved symptoms defined Cohort 3 recovery. From T cells, B-cell-depleted T cells, or PBMCs came the material, which was cDNA or gDNA.

Participant age was roughly 18 to 100 years, and participants resided in fewer than 25 US areas. In germline, CDR1 is SGHKS, CDR2 YYEKEE (reference sequence). The CDR3 length is 15 residues. Trimming took 2 bases from V and 1 from J, leaving 12 bases between them. This table comes from immunoSEQ multiplex PCR, and its TCRdb copy is limited to in-frame clones, with some not included. In the table there are 250,000 to 350,000 clones, 88% of which are singletons. This receptor was identified in a woman aged 60-75 years in a cohort exposed to, infected with or recovered from COVID-19 (not recorded which). Material: PBMCs or T cells enriched from blood (not recorded which). The chain employs TRBV5-5 and TRBJ1-2; D is perhaps TRBD1 (5 bases). The CDR3 coding sequence is TGTGCCAGCAGCTTCGACAGCAGCTTTAACTATGGCTACACCTTC. This translates into CASSFDSSFNYGYTF.